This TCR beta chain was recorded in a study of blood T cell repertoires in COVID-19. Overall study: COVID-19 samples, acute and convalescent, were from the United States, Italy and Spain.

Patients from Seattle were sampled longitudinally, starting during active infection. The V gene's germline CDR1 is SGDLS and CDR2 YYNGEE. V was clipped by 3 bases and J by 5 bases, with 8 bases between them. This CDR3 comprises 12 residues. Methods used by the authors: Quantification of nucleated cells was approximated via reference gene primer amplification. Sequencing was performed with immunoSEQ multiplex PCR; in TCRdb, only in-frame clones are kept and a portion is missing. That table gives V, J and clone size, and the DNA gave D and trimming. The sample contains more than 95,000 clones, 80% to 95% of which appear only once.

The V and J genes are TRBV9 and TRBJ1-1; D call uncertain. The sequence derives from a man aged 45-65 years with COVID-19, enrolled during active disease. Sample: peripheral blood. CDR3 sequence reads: CASSGGGTEAFF. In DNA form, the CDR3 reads TGTGCCAGCAGCGGCGGAGGGACTGAAGCTTTCTTT.